These T cell receptor beta chains were read from a single sample in a study of breast tumors, draining lymph nodes, adjacent tissues. TCRdb fed the multiplex PCR reads into MiXCR, producing one record per CDR3 protein. The table records roughly 130,000 distinct CDR3 sequences, less than 20% of them present only once. The specimen sequenced was axillary lymph node tissue. The receptor set was obtained from a female donor with breast cancer. Some clones in this sample may be carry-over from other donors' samples. Both conserved end residues are part of each CDR3. Fields, in order: clone size, V gene, D gene, J gene, CDR3 DNA, CDR3 protein. D genes are given only for firm matches. Clone size is given for some rows only: seen once, a few or many times, or a class if the clone is expanded.

many,TRBV6-5,-,TRBJ1-4,TGTGCCAGCAGTTACACAGGACCCAATGAAAAACTGTTTTTT,CASSYTGPNEKLFF
many,TRBV7-3,-,TRBJ2-1,TGTGCCAGCAGCTTGGCCGGGGCCGATGAGCAGTTCTTC,CASSLAGADEQFF
-,TRBV20-1,TRBD2,TRBJ2-3,TGCAGCCCCGCGACTAGCGGGAGGAGGGTCACAGATACGCAGTATTTT,CSPATSGRRVTDTQYF
many,TRBV20-1,TRBD1,TRBJ2-1,TGCAGTGCTAGACCGGGACAGGTGGGGAATGAGCAGTTCTTC,CSARPGQVGNEQFF
-,TRBV27,TRBD2,TRBJ2-5,TGTGCCAGCAGTCCGCTAGCGGGAGGTAACCGAGAGACCCAGTACTTC,CASSPLAGGNRETQYF
many,TRBV6-5,-,TRBJ1-2,TGTGCCAGCAGTTACTCGTGGAGGGGCTATGGCTACACCTTC,CASSYSWRGYGYTF
-,TRBV30,TRBD2,TRBJ2-5,TGTGCCTGGAGGGACCGGACTAGCGGGGGTATAGAGACCCAGTACTTC,CAWRDRTSGGIETQYF
-,TRBV19,TRBD1,TRBJ2-2,TGTGCCAGTAGTAGGACAGGGCGAGGAGGAACCGGGGAGCTGTTTTTT,CASSRTGRGGTGELFF
many,TRBV20-1,TRBD2,TRBJ2-2,TGCAGTGCCCTAACGGGTAGCGGGGGGAGGTCCGAGAACACCGGGGAGCTGTTTTTT,CSALTGSGGRSENTGELFF
many,TRBV7-9,-,TRBJ1-3,TGTGCCAGCAGCACCATTCGACAGAGCTCTGGAAACACCATATATTTT,CASSTIRQSSGNTIYF
-,TRBV9,-,TRBJ2-3,TGTGCCAGCTCCCGGGACGTGAGCGCAGATACGCGGTATTTT,CASSRDVSADTRYF
many,TRBV20-1,-,TRBJ2-1,TGCAGTGCCGGATCACCCAAAGAACTGAGAAATGAGCAGTTCTTC,CSAGSPKELRNEQFF
many,TRBV2,-,TRBJ2-6,TGTGCCAGCTGGTACAGGGACCCCTCTGGGGCCAACGTCCTGACTTTC,CASWYRDPSGANVLTF
many,TRBV12-3/TRBV12-4,-,TRBJ2-5,TGTGCCAGCAGTTTAAGGGCAGGGCGACAAGAGACCCAGTACTTC,CASSLRAGRQETQYF
many,TRBV19,-,TRBJ2-1,TGTGCCAGTAGTATCTACGATATAAAGAACAATGAGCAGTTCTTC,CASSIYDIKNNEQFF
many,TRBV11-2,-,TRBJ2-7,TGTGCCAGCAGCAGCTTTCGTCGTAGCGCGAGCTCCTACGAGCAGTACTTC,CASSSFRRSASSYEQYF
many,TRBV20-1,TRBD1,TRBJ1-2,TGCAGTGCTTTCAGGACAGGGGGCAATGAGTATGGCTACACCTTC,CSAFRTGGNEYGYTF
many,TRBV15,TRBD1,TRBJ2-5,TGTGCCACCAGCAGAGAAACGACAGGGCAAGAGACCCAGTACTTC,CATSRETTGQETQYF
-,TRBV18,-,TRBJ2-5,TGTGCCAGCTCACCAGAGGTATATGAGACCCAGTACTTC,CASSPEVYETQYF
many,TRBV20-1,TRBD2,TRBJ2-5,TGCAGTGCCGAACCGGGACTAGCGGCCGACCAAGAGACCCAGTACTTC,CSAEPGLAADQETQYF
many,TRBV19,-,TRBJ1-3,TGTGCCAGTAGGGAGTTGGGAACGCACACCATATATTTT,CASRELGTHTIYF
many,TRBV16,-,TRBJ1-6,TGTGCCAGCAGCCCTCGCAGGGCGGATGATAATTCACCCCTCCACTTT,CASSPRRADDNSPLHF
many,TRBV11-2,TRBD2,TRBJ2-5,TGTGCCAGCAGCTGGACTAGCGGGTACCAAGAGACCCAGTACTTC,CASSWTSGYQETQYF
-,TRBV9,TRBD2,TRBJ2-1,TGTGCCAGCAGCGTAGATTATACGAGCGGGGGGGGGGGCGAGCAGTTCTTC,CASSVDYTSGGGGEQFF
many,TRBV9,TRBD1,TRBJ2-7,TGTGCCAGCAGCACGCGGACAGGAGATTCCTACGAGCAGTACTTC,CASSTRTGDSYEQYF
many,TRBV11-2,-,TRBJ2-5,TGTGCCAGCAGCTTATTGGGGGGTCAGGGGACCCAGTACTTC,CASSLLGGQGTQYF
many,TRBV5-8,TRBD2,TRBJ2-5,TGTGCCAGCAGCTTGTCTGTCGGGGGGGATGAGACCCAGTACTTC,CASSLSVGGDETQYF
many,TRBV20-1,TRBD2,TRBJ2-5,TGCAGTGCTAGAGTTGATAGCGGGAGGGCCGGGGAGACCCAGTACTTC,CSARVDSGRAGETQYF
many,TRBV14,-,TRBJ2-5,TGTGCCAGCAGCCAAGTTCTCTCGAGGGTTCGGGAGACCCAGTACTTC,CASSQVLSRVRETQYF
-,TRBV29-1,-,TRBJ1-1,TGCAGCGCCCGAAGGGGCGGATACACTGAAGCTTTCTTT,CSARRGGYTEAFF
many,TRBV5-6,-,TRBJ2-3,TGTGCCAGCAGCTTGCGATCAGTCTCGGGCACAGATACGCAGTATTTT,CASSLRSVSGTDTQYF
many,TRBV5-1,TRBD2,TRBJ2-3,TGCGCCAGCAGCTTGGGCATCGGGACTAGCGGGGTCGAGGATACGCAGTATTTT,CASSLGIGTSGVEDTQYF
-,TRBV4-2,TRBD1,TRBJ1-2,TGTGCCTGCAGCCAGGGACAGGGTAACTATGGCTACACCTTC,CACSQGQGNYGYTF
many,TRBV2,TRBD2,TRBJ2-1,TGTGCCAGCATGCTTCAGTATGGGACTAGCGAGTACAATGAGCAGTTCTTC,CASMLQYGTSEYNEQFF
-,TRBV11-2,-,TRBJ1-2,TGTGCCAGCAGCTTAGCAGGGAGGAACTATGGCTACACCTTC,CASSLAGRNYGYTF
many,TRBV7-2,-,TRBJ1-3,TGTGCCAGCAGCACAAGCCCTGGAAACACCATATATTTT,CASSTSPGNTIYF
many,TRBV10-2,TRBD2,TRBJ2-3,TGCGCCAGCAGATTCTCGGTAGCGGGGGGGCCGGATACGCAGTATTTT,CASRFSVAGGPDTQYF
many,TRBV20-1,TRBD2,TRBJ2-5,TGCAGTGCTAGACGGGGGGGCTCGTTGGAGACCCAGTACTTC,CSARRGGSLETQYF
many,TRBV2,-,TRBJ2-7,TGTGCCAGCAAGAAGGTCGTGAACGGTGGCGAGCAGTACTTC,CASKKVVNGGEQYF
many,TRBV5-1,-,TRBJ2-5,TGCGCCAGCAGCGTGGGGGAGACCCAGTACTTC,CASSVGETQYF
many,TRBV7-8,-,TRBJ2-1,TGTGCCAGCAGCTGGGGGGACAGTCATTCCTACAATGAGCAGTTCTTC,CASSWGDSHSYNEQFF
many,TRBV11-2,TRBD1,TRBJ2-5,TGTGCCAGCAGCCCCCTCGGGGGACAGGCACAAGAGACCCAGTACTTC,CASSPLGGQAQETQYF
many,TRBV24-1,-,TRBJ2-3,TGTGCCACCATTGGCGGGGTCACAGATACGCAGTATTTT,CATIGGVTDTQYF
many,TRBV7-2,-,TRBJ2-5,TGTGCCAGCAGCCCGGGATTCGCAGGGGAGACCCAGTACTTC,CASSPGFAGETQYF
many,TRBV20-1,-,TRBJ1-2,TGCAGTGTAGGAGGGGCTTTCAACTATGGCTACACCTTC,CSVGGAFNYGYTF
few,TRBV5-4,-,TRBJ1-6,TGTGCCAGCAGCAGCCGGGATCCAATGGTTTATAATTCACCCCTCCACTTT,CASSSRDPMVYNSPLHF
many,TRBV12-3/TRBV12-4,-,TRBJ1-4,TGTGCCAGCAGTTTTGGGGGTACTAATGAAAAACTGTTTTTT,CASSFGGTNEKLFF
-,TRBV18,-,TRBJ2-1,TGTGCCAGCGCACTTGCTCCACACAATGAGCAGTTCTTC,CASALAPHNEQFF
many,TRBV20-1,TRBD2,TRBJ2-5,TGCAGTGCTACCTTACTAGCGGGGGGGCCGCGGGAAACCCAGTACTTC,CSATLLAGGPRETQYF
many,TRBV29-1,TRBD1,TRBJ2-7,TGCAGCGTTGGCCGGGACAGGGGGTACGAGCAGTACTTC,CSVGRDRGYEQYF
many,TRBV18,-,TRBJ1-5,TGTGCCAGCTCACCCGGGACATCTCAGCCCCAGCATTTT,CASSPGTSQPQHF
many,TRBV2,-,TRBJ2-3,TGTGCCAGCAGACCCCGACAGTATAGCACAGATACGCAGTATTTT,CASRPRQYSTDTQYF
-,TRBV6-6,TRBD2,TRBJ2-1,TGTGCCAGCAGCTCTTACCAGCGGGGGACGTACTACAATGAGCAGTTCTTC,CASSSYQRGTYYNEQFF
-,TRBV7-3,TRBD2,TRBJ2-2,TGTGCCAGCAGCTTACTAAGTGCGGGGGGGGGTCACACCGGGGAGCTGTTTTTT,CASSLLSAGGGHTGELFF
-,TRBV20-1,TRBD2,TRBJ2-3,TGCAGTGCTAGAGGCTTCTTGCGGGGGGCCGACACAGATACGCAGTATTTT,CSARGFLRGADTDTQYF
few,TRBV28,-,TRBJ2-1,TGTGCCAGCAGTTTAATCCCGGGGGCTCAGGGTGAGCAGTTCTTC,CASSLIPGAQGEQFF